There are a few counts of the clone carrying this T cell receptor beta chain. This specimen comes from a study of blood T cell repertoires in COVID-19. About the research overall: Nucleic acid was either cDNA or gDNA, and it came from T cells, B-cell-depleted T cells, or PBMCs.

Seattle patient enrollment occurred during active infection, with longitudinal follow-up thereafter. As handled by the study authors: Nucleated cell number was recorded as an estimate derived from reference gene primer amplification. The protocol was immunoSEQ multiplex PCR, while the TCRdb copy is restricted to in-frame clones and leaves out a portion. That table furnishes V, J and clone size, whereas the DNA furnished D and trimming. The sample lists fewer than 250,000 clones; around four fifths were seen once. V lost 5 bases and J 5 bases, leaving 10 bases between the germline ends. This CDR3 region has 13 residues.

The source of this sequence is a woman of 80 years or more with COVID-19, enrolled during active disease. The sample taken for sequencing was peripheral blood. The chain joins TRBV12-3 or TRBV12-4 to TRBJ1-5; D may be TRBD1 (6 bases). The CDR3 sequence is CASSGQIDQPQHF. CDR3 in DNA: TGTGCCAGCAGTGGACAGATAGATCAGCCCCAGCATTTT.